This T cell receptor (beta chain) was sequenced during a study of T-cell memory formation after mild COVID-19. Study findings and constraints: Chiefly within CM and EM were the contracting CD4+ clones; CD8+ ones were within EMRA. Second-wave clones peaking on day 37 lacked confirmed SARS-CoV-2 specificity. Later expanders leaned toward CD4+, whereas clones contracting from day 15 to 85 were balanced CD4/CD8.

TCRdb itself ran the 5' RACE reads through MiXCR, one entry per CDR3 protein. Of 300,000 to 400,000 distinct CDR3 sequences listed, 10% to 15% are singletons. Germline V lookup: CDR1 ENHRY, CDR2 SYGVKD. V trimming: 5 bases; J trimming: 8 bases; junction bases outside the gene matches: 5. CDR3 length: 13 residues. In its sample, this clonotype was seen a few times. The target antigen is unknown. The rearrangement joins TRBV10-3 to TRBJ2-1, with 8 bases fitting TRBD1. The material sequenced was PBMCs or a T cell subset sorted from them (not recorded which). The receptor was derived from a man aged 18-30 years who had mild COVID-19 (a few samples of this study predate the infection). Cell type and time point are not known. CDR3 protein: CAISKDRVHEQFF. The CDR3 DNA is TGTGCCATCAGTAAGGACAGGGTACATGAGCAGTTCTTC.